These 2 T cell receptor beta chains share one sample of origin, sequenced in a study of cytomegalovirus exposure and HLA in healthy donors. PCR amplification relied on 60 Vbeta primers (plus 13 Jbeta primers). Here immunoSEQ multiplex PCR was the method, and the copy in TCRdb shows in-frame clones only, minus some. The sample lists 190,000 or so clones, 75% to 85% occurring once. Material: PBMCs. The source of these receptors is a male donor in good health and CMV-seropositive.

Here the CDR3 reads CASSYAGTSGNEQFF. CDR3 DNA: TGTGCCAGCAGCTACGCCGGGACTAGCGGCAATGAGCAGTTCTTC. The V and J genes are TRBV7-2 and TRBJ2-1; 11 bases match TRBD2. The CDR3 runs 15 residues. Germline CDR1 is SGHTA and CDR2 is FQGNSA. Trimming at V came to 4 bases and at J to 6 bases, leaving 5 bases not matched to a gene.

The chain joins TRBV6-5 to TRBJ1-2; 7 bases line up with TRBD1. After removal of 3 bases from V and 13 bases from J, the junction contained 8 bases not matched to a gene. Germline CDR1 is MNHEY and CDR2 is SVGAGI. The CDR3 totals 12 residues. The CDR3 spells CASSYTGGTATF. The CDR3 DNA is TGTGCCAGCAGTTATACCGGAGGGACAGCCACCTTC.